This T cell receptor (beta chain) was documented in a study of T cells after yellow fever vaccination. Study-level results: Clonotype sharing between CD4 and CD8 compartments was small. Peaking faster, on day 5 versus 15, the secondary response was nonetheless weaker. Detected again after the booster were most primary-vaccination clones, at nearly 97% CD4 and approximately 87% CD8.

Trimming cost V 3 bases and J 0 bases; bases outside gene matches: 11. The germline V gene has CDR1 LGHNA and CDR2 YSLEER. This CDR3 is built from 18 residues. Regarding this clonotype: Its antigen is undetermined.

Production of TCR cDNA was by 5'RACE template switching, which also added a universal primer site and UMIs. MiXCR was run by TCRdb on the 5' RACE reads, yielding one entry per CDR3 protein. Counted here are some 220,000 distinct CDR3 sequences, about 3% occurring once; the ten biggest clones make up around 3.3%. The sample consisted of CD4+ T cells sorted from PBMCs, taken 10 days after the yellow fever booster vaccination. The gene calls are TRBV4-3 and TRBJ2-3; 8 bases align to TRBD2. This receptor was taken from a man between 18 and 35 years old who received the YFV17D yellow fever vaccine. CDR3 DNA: TGCGCCAGCAGCCAGAGAAGTGGGGCGGGGGGTAGCACAGATACGCAGTATTTT. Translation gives CASSQRSGAGGSTDTQYF.